The text below deals with one T cell receptor (beta chain). The target antigen is unknown. This specimen belongs to a study of cytomegalovirus exposure and HLA in healthy donors. The PCR was carried out with 60 Vbeta primers and 13 Jbeta primers. TCRdb keeps only in-frame clones here, not all; method: immunoSEQ multiplex PCR. The repertoire consists of 130,000 to 150,000 clones, with 65% to 85% occurring once and the leading ten covering just under 1%. Study observations and caveats: One variant, a missense change in DCLRE1C, was linked in a later analysis to TCR beta V- and J-gene trimming. Sequencing likely caused a cluster of highly shared sequence variants. In vitro work confirmed that a few CMV-associated chains recognize CMV antigens.

This CDR3 comprises 16 residues. V trimming: 2 bases; J trimming: 6 bases; junction bases outside the gene matches: 11. Germline V lookup: CDR1 SGHTA, CDR2 FQGNSA. Sequences were obtained from PBMCs. The receptor's source is a man in his late teens or twenties in good health and CMV-seronegative. The chain combines TRBV7-2 with TRBJ2-7; the match to TRBD1 covers 9 bases. Here the CDR3 DNA reads TGTGCCAGCAGCTTAAAAGGAGTGGACAGGGGCGTCGAGCAGTACTTC. Its translation is CASSLKGVDRGVEQYF.